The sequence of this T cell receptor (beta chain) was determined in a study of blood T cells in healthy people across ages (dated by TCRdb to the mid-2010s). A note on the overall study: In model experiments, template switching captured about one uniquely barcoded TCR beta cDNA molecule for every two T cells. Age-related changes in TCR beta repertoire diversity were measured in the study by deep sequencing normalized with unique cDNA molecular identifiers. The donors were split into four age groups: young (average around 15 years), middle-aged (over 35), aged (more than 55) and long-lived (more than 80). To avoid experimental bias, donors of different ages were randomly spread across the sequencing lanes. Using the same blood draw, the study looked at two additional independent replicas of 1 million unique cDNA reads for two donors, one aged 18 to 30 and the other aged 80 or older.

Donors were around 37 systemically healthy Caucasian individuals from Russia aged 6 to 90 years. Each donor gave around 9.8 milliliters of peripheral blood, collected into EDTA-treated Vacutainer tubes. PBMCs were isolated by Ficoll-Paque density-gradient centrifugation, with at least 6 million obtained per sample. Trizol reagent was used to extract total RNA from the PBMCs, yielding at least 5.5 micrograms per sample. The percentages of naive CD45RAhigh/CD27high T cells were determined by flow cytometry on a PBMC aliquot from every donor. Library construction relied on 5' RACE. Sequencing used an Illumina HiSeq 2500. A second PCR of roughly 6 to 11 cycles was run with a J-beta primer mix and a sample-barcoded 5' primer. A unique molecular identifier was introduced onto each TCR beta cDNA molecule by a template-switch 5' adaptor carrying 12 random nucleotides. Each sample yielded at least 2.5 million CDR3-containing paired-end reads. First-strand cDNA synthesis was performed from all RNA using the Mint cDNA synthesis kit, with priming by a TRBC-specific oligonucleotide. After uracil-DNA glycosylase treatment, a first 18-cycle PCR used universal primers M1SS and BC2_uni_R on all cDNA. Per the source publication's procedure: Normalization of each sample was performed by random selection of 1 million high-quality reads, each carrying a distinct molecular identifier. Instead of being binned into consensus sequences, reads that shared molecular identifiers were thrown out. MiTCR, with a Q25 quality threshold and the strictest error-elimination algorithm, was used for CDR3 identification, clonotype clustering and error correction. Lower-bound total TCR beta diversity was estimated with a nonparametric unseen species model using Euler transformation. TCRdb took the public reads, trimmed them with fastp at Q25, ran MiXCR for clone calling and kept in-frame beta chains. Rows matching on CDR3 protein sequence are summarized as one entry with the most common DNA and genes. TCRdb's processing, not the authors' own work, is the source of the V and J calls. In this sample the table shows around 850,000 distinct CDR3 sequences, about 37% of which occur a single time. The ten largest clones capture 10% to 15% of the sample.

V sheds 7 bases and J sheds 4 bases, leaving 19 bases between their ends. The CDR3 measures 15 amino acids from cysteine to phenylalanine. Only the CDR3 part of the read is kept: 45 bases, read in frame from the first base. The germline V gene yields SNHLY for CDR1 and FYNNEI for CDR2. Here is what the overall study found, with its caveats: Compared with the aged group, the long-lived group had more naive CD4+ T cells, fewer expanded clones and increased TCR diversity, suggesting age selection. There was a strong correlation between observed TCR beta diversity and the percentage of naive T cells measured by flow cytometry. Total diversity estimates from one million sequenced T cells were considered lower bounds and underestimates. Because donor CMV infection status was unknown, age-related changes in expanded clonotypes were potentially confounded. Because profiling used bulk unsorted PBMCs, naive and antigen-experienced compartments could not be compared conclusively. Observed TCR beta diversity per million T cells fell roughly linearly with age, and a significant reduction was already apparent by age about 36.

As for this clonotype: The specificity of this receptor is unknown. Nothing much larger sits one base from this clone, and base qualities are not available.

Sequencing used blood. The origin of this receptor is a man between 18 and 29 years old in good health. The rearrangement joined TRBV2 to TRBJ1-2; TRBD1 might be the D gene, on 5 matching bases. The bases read TGTGCCAGCATCCTCGACGGGGGGGGGATCTATGGCTACACCTTC. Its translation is CASILDGGGIYGYTF.